This section outlines one T cell receptor (beta chain) sequence together with its context. Its antigen remains unknown. This record comes from a study of cytomegalovirus exposure and HLA in healthy donors. Findings of the study overall: It was taken for granted in presence/absence analyses that sequencing depth across donors was roughly uniform. The authors judged a highly shared variant cluster likely a sequencing artifact. Analysis was carried out at a later point, and it linked a missense DCLRE1C variant to TCR beta V- and J-gene trimming.

The PCR ran on 60 Vbeta and 13 Jbeta primers. The table came from immunoSEQ multiplex PCR; TCRdb's copy has only in-frame clones and leaves some out. The top ten clones hold about 4% of a sample with approximately 100,000 clones, 78% of them seen once. The receptor was isolated from a woman between 35 and 50 years old in good health and CMV-seropositive. Sequencing was carried out using PBMCs.

The CDR3 DNA follows: TGTGCCATCAGTGAGGCCGGGACTAGAAGTCACAATGAGCAGTTCTTC. Translated: CAISEAGTRSHNEQFF. The V and J genes are TRBV10-3 and TRBJ2-1, with TRBD2 identical over 8 bases. The V gene end was trimmed by 2 bases and the J gene end by 5 bases; junction bases not matched to a gene: 8. Germline V CDR1 and CDR2: ENHRY, SYGVKD. This CDR3 region has 16 residues.